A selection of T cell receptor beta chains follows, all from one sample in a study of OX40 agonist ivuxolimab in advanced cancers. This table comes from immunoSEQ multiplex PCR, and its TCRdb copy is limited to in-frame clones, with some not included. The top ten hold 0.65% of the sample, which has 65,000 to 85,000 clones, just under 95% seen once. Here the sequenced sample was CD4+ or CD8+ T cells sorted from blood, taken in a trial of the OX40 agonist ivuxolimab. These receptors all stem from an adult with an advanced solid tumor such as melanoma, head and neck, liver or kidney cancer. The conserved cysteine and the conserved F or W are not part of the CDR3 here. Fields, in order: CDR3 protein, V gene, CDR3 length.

ASSTSTGNAGELF TRBV19 13
ASSDLRGGSTDTQY TRBV2 14
ASSPAGGKTQY TRBV5-1 11
ASSLAGGLMNTEAF TRBV7-9 14
ASSRLDRTNYGYT TRBV6-5 13
ASSRGTGGGEQY TRBV18 12
ASSATSDHEQY TRBV7-9 11
ASSQSRAGNTIY TRBV16 12
ASSPPNLAGGNEQF TRBV18 14
ASSSLDRTEQY TRBV27 11
ASSFQRLAIEQY TRBV5-6 12
ASSDGTTNEKLF TRBV6-1 12
GMIENTEAF TRBV20-1 9
ASGSLSLSGSITYNEQF TRBV12-5 17
ASSLSTSGSVETQY TRBV5-1 14
ATEGRISSGNTIY TRBV6-6 13
ASSEEGLGNAKNIQY TRBV2 15
ASSIWSGPDTQY TRBV19 12
AWIRGNTEAF TRBV30 10
AWSVQIGNEQY TRBV30 11
ASSLVGGDQPQH TRBV11-2 12
ASRVGQSYEQY TRBV6-6 11
SARSTDTQY TRBV20-1 9
ASSSQGYEQY TRBV7-2 10
ASSSARDGYT TRBV7-8 10
ASSLLDSRLGYT TRBV19 12
ASSSPSSGANVLT TRBV7-9 13
ASSIEGTGTNYGYT TRBV19 14
ASSLEMNTEAF TRBV5-1 11
ASRGQSSYNEQF TRBV6-5 12
ASSDPQGDRFNEQF TRBV25-1 14
ASSSAGQGAQST TRBV6-5 12